These 22 T cell receptor beta chains were all obtained from the same sample, sequenced in a study of CD8+CD57+ T cells in acquired aplastic anemia. Only patients with CD8+CD57+ cell expansion on flow cytometry were chosen for sequencing. Profiling of TCR beta VDJ combinations and CDR3 sequences used genomic DNA as template. A single record per CDR3 protein comes from TCRdb applying MiXCR to the reads. Among a few hundred thousand distinct CDR3 sequences listed, 56% were seen once. Sequencing input: sorted CD4+, CD8+, or CD8+CD57+ T cells (not recorded which) from PBMCs. The source is a human donor with aplastic anemia.

This chain connects TRBV7-3 to TRBJ2-7; 7 nucleotides match TRBD1. The germline gives CDR1 SGHTA, CDR2 FQGTGA. V lost 2 bases, J lost 2 bases, and 3 bases stayed unmatched. This CDR3 comprises 14 residues. The CDR3 region has the DNA TGTGCCAGCAGCTTAGACGGACAGGCCTACGAGCAGTACTTC. Amino acid sequence: CASSLDGQAYEQYF.

The gene calls are TRBV12-3 or TRBV12-4 and TRBJ1-2, with no clear D. Trimming took off 11 bases at V and 4 bases at J, with 8 bases between the two ends. The CDR3 consists of 10 residues. CDR3 DNA sequence: TGTGCCTCTTTCTTCTATGGCTACACCTTC. Encoded protein: CASFFYGYTF.

The rearrangement uses TRBV29-1 and TRBJ1-1; no clear D gene. V lost 8 bases and J lost 1, with 8 bases in between. Germline V gene lookup returns CDR1 SQVTM and CDR2 ANQGSEA. The CDR3 has 11 amino acids. CDR3 sequence: CSSQTNTEAFF. The CDR3 region has the DNA TGCAGCTCCCAGACGAACACTGAAGCTTTCTTT.

This clonotype has a count of ten or more. The chain joins TRBV6-6 to TRBJ1-5, with no clear D. The CDR3 consists of 9 residues. Trimming left V 6 bases short and J 10 bases short, with 4 bases between. Germline V gene data show CDR1 as MNHNY and CDR2 as SVGAGI (reference sequence). The CDR3 loop is CASSLPQHF. CDR3 DNA sequence: TGTGCCAGCAGCCTCCCCCAGCATTTT.

V usage is TRBV20-1 and J usage is TRBJ1-5; TRBD1 is a possible D gene (5 bases). Germline V CDR1 and CDR2: DFQATT, SNEGSKA (reference sequence). The V end was cut by 0 bases, the J end by 5 bases, with 14 bases between. The CDR3 consists of 15 residues. The CDR3 region has the DNA TGCAGTGCTAGAGAGGGAGGGACTGGGGATCAGCCCCAGCATTTT. Amino acids: CSAREGGTGDQPQHF.

This clonotype was observed at least ten times. This chain links TRBV10-3 with TRBJ2-7; 8 bases align to TRBD2. The length of the CDR3 is 17 residues. The ends lost 0 bases at V and 3 bases at J; junction bases unmatched: 10. Germline-derived CDR1 and CDR2 are ENHRY and SYGVKD. The CDR3 spells CAISESASGGTLYEQYF. Written as DNA, the CDR3 is TGTGCCATCAGTGAGTCCGCGAGCGGGGGCACACTCTACGAGCAGTACTTC.

This clonotype was picked up a small number of times. DNA of the CDR3: TGTGCCATCACCCAGGGAAGTTCTAACTATGGCTACACCTTC. Its protein product is CAITQGSSNYGYTF. The chain has TRBV10-3 and TRBJ1-2; weak D call: TRBD1 (5 bases). With 7 bases removed from V and 0 bases from J, the gap between germline ends came to 12 bases. The CDR3 is 14 residues long. Germline V CDR1 and CDR2: ENHRY, SYGVKD.

This clonotype has more than one count but fewer than ten. The chain employs TRBV24-1 and TRBJ1-3; no definite D call. This CDR3 contains 11 residues. Germline values: CDR1 KGHDR, CDR2 SFDVKD. The V end lost 9 bases, the J end lost 0 bases, and 2 bases lay between the germline ends. The CDR3 loop is CATSSGNTIYF. CDR3 DNA sequence: TGTGCCACCTCCTCTGGAAACACCATATATTTT.

This clonotype was recorded many times. The V and J genes are TRBV6-1 and TRBJ2-7; TRBD1 agrees at 7 bases. With 7 bases clipped from V and 2 bases from J, the junction kept 17 bases outside the gene matches. This CDR3 comprises 17 residues. The germline V gene has CDR1 MNHNS and CDR2 SASEGT. The CDR3, as DNA: TGTGCCAGCAAGGGGGCCTCCTCGCTCCAGCCAGCCTACGAGCAGTACTTC. This translates into CASKGASSLQPAYEQYF.

V usage is TRBV2 and J usage is TRBJ2-5, with 9 bases matching TRBD1. Germline V gene lookup returns CDR1 SNHLY and CDR2 FYNNEI. CDR3 length: 12 residues. Trimming removed 10 bases from V and 3 bases from J; junction bases left unmatched: 3. The CDR3 loop is CAIGDREETQYF. CDR3 coding DNA: TGTGCCATCGGGGACAGGGAAGAGACCCAGTACTTC.

The J gene is TRBJ2-2, the V gene TRBV29-1; no definite D call. This CDR3 is built from 14 residues. The ends were cut back, 3 bases at V and 3 bases at J, with 11 bases in the middle. Germline V CDR1 and CDR2: SQVTM, ANQGSEA. The CDR3 nucleotides are TGCAGCGTTGATTATCCGACGCACACCGGGGAGCTGTTTTTT. It is translated as CSVDYPTHTGELFF.

The V gene is TRBV14, the J gene TRBJ1-2, with D possibly TRBD1 on 5 matching bases. With 0 bases removed from V and 10 bases from J, the gap between germline ends came to 15 bases. This CDR3 contains 14 residues. The germline CDR1 and CDR2 sequences are SGHDN and FVKESK. CDR3 DNA sequence: TGTGCCAGCAGCCAAGATGAGGGGTTAGGAGACTACACCTTC. This sequence encodes CASSQDEGLGDYTF. The variable domain in full, completed from reference TRBV14 and TRBJ1-2, reads EAGVTQFPSHSVIEKGQTVTLRCDPISGHDNLYWYRRVMGKEIKFLLHFVKESKQDESGMPNNRFLAERTGGTYSTLKVQPAELEDSGVYFCASSQDEGLGDYTFGSGTRLTVV.

A few counts support this clonotype. The chain couples TRBV4-2 to TRBJ2-5, with 7 positions matching TRBD2. Germline V gene lookup returns CDR1 LGHNA and CDR2 YNFKEQ. This CDR3 is built from 16 residues. J gave up 1 base and V 3 bases, and 8 bases lay outside the gene matches. CDR3 coding DNA: TGTGCCAGCAGCCAGTGGGGGGGGACTTCCCAAGAGACCCAGTACTTC. It translates to CASSQWGGTSQETQYF.

Many counts were recorded for this clonotype. The chain couples TRBV27 to TRBJ1-6, with D unclear. The CDR3 extends over 12 amino acids. The V gene's germline CDR1 is MNHEY and CDR2 SMNVEV (reference sequence). Trimming cost V 3 bases and J 3 bases, with 0 bases left between them. This chain's CDR3 is CASSFYNSPLHF. In nucleotides, the CDR3 is TGTGCCAGCAGTTTCTATAATTCACCCCTCCACTTT.

The chain carries TRBV29-1 and TRBJ2-1, with TRBD2 identical over 16 bases. Germline V gene sequence: CDR1 SQVTM, CDR2 ANQGSEA. This CDR3 has 16 amino acids. With 8 bases clipped from V and 6 bases from J, the junction kept 10 bases outside the gene matches. The CDR3: CSSEGLAGGPVNEQFF. The CDR3 nucleotides read TGCAGCTCTGAGGGACTAGCGGGGGGGCCAGTCAATGAGCAGTTCTTC.

The V gene is TRBV7-9, the J gene TRBJ1-2; D perhaps matches TRBD1 (5 bases). Deletions cut 5 bases from V and 8 bases from J, with 15 bases between. The germline V gene encodes CDR1 SEHNR and CDR2 FQNEAQ (reference sequence). The CDR3 extends over 13 amino acids. DNA of the CDR3: TGTGCCAGCAGCAGCGAGGGGACGGGGGGCTACACCTTC. It translates to CASSSEGTGGYTF.

Many counts were recorded for this clonotype. The chain uses TRBV2 and TRBJ1-1; D unresolved. Trimming removed 2 bases from V and 1 base from J, with 5 bases in between. CDR1 and CDR2 from the germline V gene are SNHLY and FYNNEI. The CDR3 is 13 residues long. This CDR3 reads CASSEQPNTEAFF. CDR3 nucleotides: TGTGCCAGCAGTGAACAGCCGAACACTGAAGCTTTCTTT.

The chain uses TRBV24-1 and TRBJ2-7, with D tentatively TRBD2 (7 bases). The V end lost 1 base, the J end lost 2 bases, and 14 bases lay between the germline ends. The germline CDR1 and CDR2 sequences are KGHDR and SFDVKD. The CDR3 runs 16 residues. CDR3 coding DNA: TGTGCCACCAGTGATTTAGGGGGGGCTTCCCCCTACGAGCAGTACTTC. It specifies CATSDLGGASPYEQYF.

The V call is TRBV5-1, the J call TRBJ1-5; D is unresolved. Germline V gives CDR1 SGHRS, CDR2 YFSETQ. CDR3 length: 13 amino acids. V lost 0 bases to trimming and J lost 7 bases, with 8 bases between them. Here the CDR3 reads CASSLETGQPQHF. The CDR3 coding sequence is TGCGCCAGCAGCTTGGAAACCGGGCAGCCCCAGCATTTT.

This clonotype was seen a single time. V and J are TRBV20-1 and TRBJ2-5; 11 positions agree with TRBD2. Germline V gives CDR1 DFQATT, CDR2 SNEGSKA (reference sequence). The CDR3 contains 12 residues. V was pared by 6 bases and J by 5 bases, with 2 bases of the junction left unmatched. The CDR3 protein is CSAWTSGETQYF. DNA for the CDR3: TGCAGTGCCTGGACTAGCGGGGAGACCCAGTACTTC.

The chain combines TRBV2 with TRBJ2-5; D remains unclear. The CDR3 is 13 residues long. Germline V gene lookup returns CDR1 SNHLY and CDR2 FYNNEI. Trimming pared 5 bases from V and 4 bases from J, leaving 11 bases between. CDR3 in amino acids: CASSTRATETQYF. DNA of the CDR3: TGTGCCAGCAGTACACGGGCTACAGAGACCCAGTACTTC.

The chain joins TRBV7-9 to TRBJ2-5; D is possibly TRBD2 (5 bases). The CDR3 has 19 residues. V lost 7 bases, J lost 5 bases, and 32 bases lay in between. CDR1 and CDR2 from the germline V gene are SEHNR and FQNEAQ (reference sequence). The CDR3, as DNA: TGTGCCAGCACCCTAAAAACAGCCGATCGGGGAGCTTGGAGGGAGACCCAGTACTTC. Protein product: CASTLKTADRGAWRETQYF.